Following are 16 T cell receptor beta chains from one sample sequenced in a study of cytomegalovirus exposure and HLA in healthy donors. The PCR employed 60 Vbeta primers together with 13 Jbeta primers. The data were produced by immunoSEQ multiplex PCR, yet TCRdb's version contains in-frame clones alone and is incomplete. The listing contains around 140,000 clones. The specimen was PBMCs. The receptors shown here come from a woman aged 45-60 years in good health and CMV-seronegative.

V and J are TRBV10-3 and TRBJ2-2; unclear D gene. Germline CDR1 ENHRY, CDR2 SYGVKD. The CDR3 has 13 amino acids. V was cut by 5 bases and J by 2 bases, with 6 bases left in between. The CDR3 loop is CAISLLNTGELFF. CDR3 DNA: TGTGCCATCAGTCTCCTCAACACCGGGGAGCTGTTTTTT.

This chain links TRBV4-2 with TRBJ2-2; D perhaps matches TRBD2 (6 bases). Germline CDR1 is LGHNA and CDR2 is YNFKEQ. The CDR3 is 17 residues long. V was trimmed by 0 bases and J by 2 bases, leaving 13 bases between them. This CDR3 is CASSQDWLASNTGELFF. The CDR3 DNA follows: TGTGCCAGCAGCCAAGATTGGCTAGCGAGTAACACCGGGGAGCTGTTTTTT.

The V call is TRBV30, the J call TRBJ2-7, with unresolved D. The germline V gene has CDR1 GTSNPN and CDR2 SVGIG (reference sequence). V lost 0 bases to trimming and J lost 1 base, with 7 bases between them. There are 13 residues in the CDR3. In nucleotides, the CDR3 is TGTGCCTGGAGTGTTTCGCGGTCCTACGAGCAGTACTTC. Amino acids: CAWSVSRSYEQYF. Full variable domain (rest looked up from reference TRBV30 and TRBJ2-7): SQTIHQWPATLVQPVGSPLSLECTVEGTSNPNLYWYRQAAGRGLQLLFYSVGIGQISSEVPQNLSASRPQDRQFILSSKKLLLSDSGFYLCAWSVSRSYEQYFGPGTRLTVT.

This chain joins TRBV7-6 and TRBJ1-2; D remains unclear. Deletions cut 3 bases from V and 0 bases from J, with 8 bases between. The CDR3 length is 14 residues. CDR1 and CDR2 (germline): SGHVS, FNYEAQ. CDR3 protein: CASSFRGANYGYTF. In nucleotides, the CDR3 is TGTGCCAGCAGCTTTCGCGGAGCTAACTATGGCTACACCTTC.

In DNA form, the CDR3 reads TGTGCCAGCAGCGTAGAGGCTAGCGGAGGGGCGTGGGAGCAGTTCTTC. Protein sequence: CASSVEASGGAWEQFF. The V call is TRBV9, the J call TRBJ2-1, with TRBD2 matching over 7 bases. With V trimmed by 0 bases and J by 10 bases, 13 bases remained unmatched. CDR3 size: 16 residues. CDR1 is SGDLS, CDR2 YYNGEE, per germline.

The rearrangement uses TRBV5-1 and TRBJ2-2; no definite D call. CDR1 is SGHRS and CDR2 is YFSETQ in the germline V gene. The V end was cut by 5 bases, the J end by 7 bases, with 15 bases between. This CDR3 contains 14 residues. The CDR3 is CASSVTISHGELFF. CDR3 sequence (DNA): TGCGCCAGCAGTGTTACTATCTCGCACGGGGAGCTGTTTTTT.

CDR3 protein: CASSQGGRVHQPQHF. The CDR3 coding sequence is TGCGCCAGCAGCCAAGGGGGGAGGGTCCATCAGCCCCAGCATTTT. The V gene is TRBV4-1, the J gene TRBJ1-5, with D perhaps TRBD1 (5 bases). The CDR3 totals 15 residues. V was trimmed by 1 base and J by 5 bases, leaving 12 bases between them. Germline V gives CDR1 MGHRA, CDR2 YSYEKL.

This sequence joins TRBV13 and TRBJ2-1; 10 nucleotides line up with TRBD1. V lost 4 bases, J lost 8 bases, and 11 bases stayed unmatched. The CDR3 sequence is 16 residues long. Germline CDR1 reads PRHDT; CDR2 reads FYEKMQ (reference sequence). The CDR3 nucleotides read TGTGCCAGCAGCTCAAGACAGGGGGCCGCTATCGATGAGCAGTTCTTC. Its protein product is CASSSRQGAAIDEQFF.

The chain recombines TRBV27 with TRBJ2-3; TRBD1 matches 7 bases. Trimming took 6 bases from V and 0 from J; bases not matched to a gene: 9. The CDR3 has 16 amino acids. Germline V gives CDR1 MNHEY, CDR2 SMNVEV (reference sequence). In DNA, the CDR3 is TGTGCCAGCAGGGTAACAGGGGTAACTAGCACAGATACGCAGTATTTT. Encoded protein: CASRVTGVTSTDTQYF.

A note on this clone: The germline gene is not matched at one end of the junction; a read error may be the cause. This chain joins TRBV6-5 and TRBJ2-7; 7 nucleotides agree with TRBD2. Germline values: CDR1 MNHEY, CDR2 SVGAGI. CDR3 length: 14 residues. The DNA for the CDR3 is TGTGCCAGCAGTTACTCGCGGGGGTTCTACGAGCGGTACTTC. Translated, it gives CASSYSRGFYERYF.

The chain couples TRBV7-2 to TRBJ2-3, with D tentatively TRBD2 (6 bases). Per germline, CDR1 SGHTA and CDR2 FQGNSA. This CDR3 has 16 amino acids. Trimming removed 5 bases at V and 4 bases at J, with 19 bases between. The CDR3 sequence: CASSPRQFGGADTQYF. The CDR3 DNA reads TGTGCCAGCAGCCCAAGACAGTTCGGAGGGGCAGATACGCAGTATTTT.

The CDR3 DNA reads TGTGCCAGCAGCTACGGGGGGGCTAATAGCAATCAGCCCCAGCATTTT. This codes for CASSYGGANSNQPQHF. V and J are TRBV7-9 and TRBJ1-5; possible D gene TRBD1, 6 bases. In germline, CDR1 is SEHNR, CDR2 FQNEAQ (reference sequence). Trimming removed 4 bases at V and 0 bases at J, with 13 bases between. The CDR3 is made up of 16 amino acids.

The chain combines TRBV4-1 with TRBJ1-1; 8 bases line up with TRBD1. This CDR3 has 18 residues. Germline V CDR1 and CDR2: MGHRA, YSYEKL. Trimming cost V 2 bases and J 1 base; bases outside gene matches: 12. CDR3 residues: CASSQPLAGTGANTEAFF. The DNA for the CDR3 is TGCGCCAGCAGCCAACCCTTAGCAGGGACAGGAGCGAACACTGAAGCTTTCTTT.

The rearrangement uses TRBV30 and TRBJ2-3, with a weak D call TRBD1 (6 bases). The V gene lost 2 bases and the J gene lost 8 bases, with 20 bases spanning the gap. The CDR3 is made up of 15 amino acids. The germline gives CDR1 GTSNPN, CDR2 SVGIG (reference sequence). The DNA for the CDR3 is TGTGCCTGGAGTCGAATACAGGGCTTAGGGGGTACGCAGTATTTT. It translates to CAWSRIQGLGGTQYF.

The genes are TRBV30 and TRBJ1-5, with D perhaps TRBD1 (5 bases). CDR1 and CDR2 from the germline V gene are GTSNPN and SVGIG (reference sequence). V was shortened by 0 bases and J by 7 bases, with 13 bases between the two germline ends. The CDR3 is made up of 14 amino acids. The CDR3: CAWSVPGSSQPQHF. The CDR3 nucleotides are TGTGCCTGGAGTGTACCAGGGTCAAGCCAGCCCCAGCATTTT. Together with reference TRBV30 and TRBJ1-5, the CDR3 gives the full variable domain: SQTIHQWPATLVQPVGSPLSLECTVEGTSNPNLYWYRQAAGRGLQLLFYSVGIGQISSEVPQNLSASRPQDRQFILSSKKLLLSDSGFYLCAWSVPGSSQPQHFGDGTRLSIL.

V and J are TRBV5-8 and TRBJ1-2, with unresolved D. Trimming pared 1 base from V and 4 bases from J, leaving 17 bases between. Germline CDR1 and CDR2: SGHTS and YDEGEE. There are 16 residues in the CDR3. The DNA for the CDR3 is TGTGCCAGCAGCTTGCCCCAAGGTGCCCGCGGCTATGGCTACACCTTC. Its protein is CASSLPQGARGYGYTF.